These 17 T cell receptor beta chains share one sample of origin, sequenced in a study of blood T cell repertoires in COVID-19. Only in-frame clones appear in the TCRdb table, and some are missing; sequencing was by immunoSEQ multiplex PCR. Counted here are approximately 480,000 clones, 89% occurring once; the ten biggest clones make up 0.9%. Input material: peripheral blood. All receptors come from a man between 18 and 35 years old with COVID-19, enrolled during active disease.

The chain combines TRBV5-1 with TRBJ1-3, with D possibly TRBD1 on 5 matching bases. This CDR3 comprises 14 residues. Trimming removed 4 bases from V and 3 bases from J, with 11 bases in between. CDR1 and CDR2 from the germline V gene are SGHRS and YFSETQ. The CDR3 DNA is TGCGCCAGCAGCCCTGACAGTAATGGAAACACCATATATTTT. Protein product: CASSPDSNGNTIYF.

J is TRBJ2-3 and V is TRBV24-1; 7 nucleotides line up with TRBD1. Germline CDR1 and CDR2: KGHDR and SFDVKD. The CDR3 sequence is 15 residues long. V shed 3 bases and J 3 bases; nucleotides not matched to a gene: 5. CDR3 bases: TGTGCCACCAGTGATCCGGCAGGGGGAACAGATACGCAGTATTTT. This codes for CATSDPAGGTDTQYF.

A word on this clone: A much larger clone sits a single nucleotide away, making a read error possible. The gene calls are TRBV6-5 and TRBJ1-5, with D maybe TRBD1 (6 bases). CDR3 length equals 13 residues. V lost 5 bases to trimming and J lost 5 bases, with 10 bases between them. From germline, CDR1 is MNHEY and CDR2 SVGAGI. CDR3 in DNA: TGTGCCAGCAGTACAGGGACGGATCAGCCCCAGCATTTT. Its translation: CASSTGTDQPQHF.

The chain employs TRBV6-1 and TRBJ2-1, with D maybe TRBD1 (6 bases). This CDR3 comprises 12 residues. The V gene's germline CDR1 is MNHNS and CDR2 SASEGT. Trimming removed 8 bases at V and 3 bases at J, with 8 bases between. The CDR3 coding sequence is TGTGCCAGCGTGGACAGCTACAATGAGCAGTTCTTC. Protein sequence: CASVDSYNEQFF.

The chain couples TRBV30 to TRBJ2-1, with 8 bases fitting TRBD2. Germline V gene lookup returns CDR1 GTSNPN and CDR2 SVGIG (reference sequence). The CDR3 sequence is 14 residues long. V was pared by 3 bases and J by 2 bases, with 3 bases of the junction left unmatched. CDR3 sequence: CAWRALAAYNEQFF. DNA of the CDR3: TGTGCCTGGAGAGCACTAGCGGCCTACAATGAGCAGTTCTTC.

V and J are TRBV7-8 and TRBJ2-2; 7 bases agree with TRBD2. The CDR3 is made up of 13 amino acids. V gave up 5 bases and J gave up 13 bases; unmatched junction bases: 10. In germline, CDR1 is SGHVS, CDR2 FQNEAQ. Here the CDR3 DNA reads TGTGCCAGCAGCCGTAAGCGGGAAGGAGTGCTGTTTTTT. Protein sequence: CASSRKREGVLFF.

V gene TRBV6-2 or TRBV6-3 combines with J gene TRBJ1-2; 9 bases align to TRBD1. Per the germline V gene, CDR1 is MNHEY and CDR2 is SVGEGT. V shed 0 bases, J shed 8 bases, and the junction held 7 bases outside the gene matches. CDR3 size: 15 residues. CDR3 sequence: CASSYSKGTGRGYTF. CDR3 nucleotides: TGTGCCAGCAGTTACTCGAAAGGGACAGGGAGAGGCTACACCTTC.

The chain combines TRBV15 with TRBJ2-7; no clear D gene. V lost 1 base and J lost 0, with 7 bases in between. CDR1 and CDR2 (germline): LNHNV, YYDKDF (reference sequence). This CDR3 contains 14 residues. CDR3 coding DNA: TGTGCCACCAGCAGAGGAGACAACTCCTACGAGCAGTACTTC. It codes for CATSRGDNSYEQYF. Full variable domain (rest looked up from reference TRBV15 and TRBJ2-7): DAMVIQNPRYQVTQFGKPVTLSCSQTLNHNVMYWYQQKSSQAPKLLFHYYDKDFNNEADTPDNFQSRRPNTSFCFLDIRSPGLGDTAMYLCATSRGDNSYEQYFGPGTRLTVT.

The gene calls are TRBV24-1 and TRBJ2-3, with 11 positions matching TRBD2. J gave up 5 bases and V 4 bases, and 10 bases lay outside the gene matches. Germline V gives CDR1 KGHDR, CDR2 SFDVKD. This CDR3 has 17 residues. CDR3 sequence (DNA): TGTGCCACCAGTGAAGCGACAGGACTAGCGGGTCGAGATACGCAGTATTTT. Translation: CATSEATGLAGRDTQYF.

The chain couples TRBV7-8 to TRBJ2-7, with TRBD2 matching over 12 bases. Trimming at V came to 5 bases and at J to 3 bases, leaving 11 bases not matched to a gene. CDR1 and CDR2 from the germline V gene are SGHVS and FQNEAQ. The CDR3 spans 17 residues. CDR3 DNA sequence: TGTGCCAGCAGCCCACCCCCGACTAGCGGGAGAAACTACGAGCAGTACTTC. Translating gives CASSPPPTSGRNYEQYF.

This clone was detected only a few times. The genes are TRBV19 and TRBJ1-3, with D unresolved. Germline CDR1 is LNHDA and CDR2 is SQIVND (reference sequence). The CDR3 consists of 17 residues. V lost 3 bases to trimming and J lost 0 bases, with 15 bases between them. CDR3 in amino acids: CASSIGPRTYSGNTIYF. CDR3 DNA sequence: TGTGCCAGTAGTATTGGTCCGCGAACCTACTCTGGAAACACCATATATTTT.

This rearrangement joins TRBV5-8 to TRBJ1-1; 8 bases align to TRBD1. CDR3 length: 15 amino acids. Germline trimming cut 3 bases from V and 6 bases from J; bases unmatched to any gene: 10. Germline CDR1 reads SGHTS; CDR2 reads YDEGEE. This chain's CDR3 is CASSWERTGRAEAFF. The DNA for the CDR3 is TGTGCCAGCAGCTGGGAGCGGACAGGGCGGGCTGAAGCTTTCTTT.

This sequence joins TRBV7-9 and TRBJ2-1, with a possible D match to TRBD2 (7 bases). This CDR3 is 15 amino acids long. Trimming removed 4 bases at V and 7 bases at J, with 17 bases between. Germline V lookup: CDR1 SEHNR, CDR2 FQNEAQ (reference sequence). The DNA for the CDR3 is TGTGCCAGCAGCTCCACCGGGGAGGGGGGGAATGAGCAGTTCTTC. Its translation is CASSSTGEGGNEQFF. The complete variable domain, with remaining parts taken from reference TRBV7-9 and TRBJ2-1, reads DTGVSQNPRHKITKRGQNVTFRCDPISEHNRLYWYRQTLGQGPEFLTYFQNEAQLEKSRLLSDRFSAERPKGSFSTLEIQRTEQGDSAMYLCASSSTGEGGNEQFFGPGTRLTVL.

The V gene is TRBV5-1, the J gene TRBJ2-2; the D gene is possibly TRBD1 (5 bases). Germline lookup yields CDR1 SGHRS and CDR2 YFSETQ. The CDR3 totals 16 residues. V was trimmed by 7 bases and J by 1 base, leaving 17 bases between them. The CDR3 loop is CASGQTELGNTGELFF. The CDR3 DNA follows: TGCGCCAGCGGCCAGACAGAACTCGGGAACACCGGGGAGCTGTTTTTT.

The chain couples TRBV3-1 (or the pseudogene TRBV3-2) to TRBJ2-3, with TRBD2 matching 10 bases. The CDR3 totals 17 residues. With V trimmed by 3 bases and J by 2 bases, 8 bases remained unmatched. Germline CDR1 reads LGHDT; CDR2 reads YNNKEL (reference sequence). CDR3 in DNA: TGTGCCAGCAGCCATAGGCTAGCGGGGGAGATCACAGATACGCAGTATTTT. It yields the protein CASSHRLAGEITDTQYF.

The genes are TRBV4-2 and TRBJ2-7; TRBD1 matches 8 bases. Germline V CDR1 and CDR2: LGHNA, YNFKEQ. This CDR3 is 15 amino acids long. The J segment lost 0 bases and the V segment lost 4 bases, leaving 5 bases of the junction unmatched. CDR3 DNA sequence: TGTGCCAGCAGCCCAGGGACAGGCAGCTCCTACGAGCAGTACTTC. Translating it yields CASSPGTGSSYEQYF.

V gene TRBV5-4 combines with J gene TRBJ2-7, with TRBD1 matching 9 bases. The CDR3 is made up of 15 amino acids. Germline CDR1 is SGHNT and CDR2 is YYREEE (reference sequence). Trimming cost V 3 bases and J 1 base; bases outside gene matches: 5. Here the CDR3 DNA reads TGTGCCAGCAGCTCCCGGGACAGGGTATCCTACGAGCAGTACTTC. It codes for CASSSRDRVSYEQYF.